These 23 T cell receptor beta chains came from one sample sequenced in a study of blood T cells in healthy people across ages. A J-beta primer mix and a sample-barcoded 5' primer were used in a second PCR of about 6 to 12 cycles. TCRdb ran MiXCR on the 5' RACE reads and lists one entry per CDR3 protein. The sample carries 790,000 or so distinct CDR3 sequences, 46% recorded once. Sequencing was carried out using blood. Receptors originate from a man older than 75 in good health.

This clonotype showed up just a few times. The gene calls are TRBV5-6 and TRBJ2-4, with TRBD1 identical over 12 bases. The assigned J gene may be wrong: the sequence end matches TRBJ2-5 better. CDR1 and CDR2 from the germline V gene are SGHDT and YYEEEE. The CDR3 totals 15 residues. The CDR3 sequence: CASSRDRGRVETQYF. CDR3 nucleotide sequence: TGTGCCAGCAGCAGGGACAGGGGGCGTGTAGAGACCCAGTACTTC.

This chain uses TRBV20-1 with TRBJ2-5; 10 bases match TRBD2. The J call is in doubt because the DNA end fits TRBJ2-7 better. The CDR3 covers 15 residues. Germline loops: CDR1 DFQATT, CDR2 SNEGSKA (reference sequence). DNA for the CDR3: TGCAGTGCTGGGCCCGCCCTAGCGGGAGTACACGAGCAGTACTTC. Translating gives CSAGPALAGVHEQYF.

This chain uses TRBV6-8 with TRBJ1-2; D is possibly TRBD1 (6 bases). In germline, CDR1 is MNHGY, CDR2 SAAAGT. The CDR3 consists of 14 residues. V lost 5 bases, J lost 9 bases, and 19 bases lay in between. In DNA, the CDR3 is TGTGCCAGCAGTGCCCCGAAAGGACAGCTCAGCTACACCTTC. Amino acids: CASSAPKGQLSYTF.

The rearrangement uses TRBV7-8 and TRBJ2-2; D not certain. This CDR3 spans 14 amino acids. The germline V and J ends were trimmed by 2 bases and 0 bases, with 4 bases remaining between them. CDR1 SGHVS and CDR2 FQNEAQ come from the germline V gene. CDR3 bases: TGTGCCAGCAGCTTATCGCCGAACACCGGGGAGCTGTTTTTT. It is translated as CASSLSPNTGELFF.

A single count supports this clonotype. The rearrangement links TRBV11-3 to TRBJ2-3, with 7 bases lining up with TRBD1. V was pared by 5 bases and J by 2 bases, with 7 bases of the junction left unmatched. Germline V gene lookup returns CDR1 SGHNT and CDR2 YENEEA. This CDR3 spans 15 amino acids. The CDR3 DNA follows: TGTGCCAGCAGCACGTACAGGGGCGTCACAGATACGCAGTATTTT. This gives the protein CASSTYRGVTDTQYF. The full variable domain, in which reference TRBV11-3 and TRBJ2-3 provide the parts outside the CDR3, is EAGVVQSPRYKIIEKKQPVAFWCNPISGHNTLYWYLQNLGQGPELLIRYENEEAVDDSQLPKDRFSAERLKGVDSTLKIQPAELGDSAVYLCASSTYRGVTDTQYFGPGTRLTVL.

The chain links TRBV5-1 to TRBJ2-2; 12 bases map to TRBD2. The CDR3 runs to 16 residues. V shed 0 bases and J 6 bases; nucleotides not matched to a gene: 3. Per the germline V gene, CDR1 is SGHRS and CDR2 is YFSETQ. The CDR3 sequence is CASSLARLAGAGELFF. In nucleotides, the CDR3 is TGCGCCAGCAGCTTGGCTCGACTAGCGGGAGCCGGGGAGCTGTTTTTT.

This clonotype was counted between two and nine times. V gene TRBV19 combines with J gene TRBJ2-3; 12 nucleotides line up with TRBD2. The V segment lost 3 bases and the J segment 4 bases; nucleotides outside the gene matches: 5. The CDR3 loop spans 16 amino acids. In germline, CDR1 is LNHDA, CDR2 SQIVND (reference sequence). CDR3 amino acids: CASSILTSGSPDTQYF. In nucleotides, the CDR3 is TGTGCCAGTAGTATCTTGACTAGCGGGAGTCCAGATACGCAGTATTTT. The whole variable domain, filled in from reference TRBV19 and TRBJ2-3, reads DGGITQSPKYLFRKEGQNVTLSCEQNLNHDAMYWYRQDPGQGLRLIYYSQIVNDFQKGDIAEGYSVSREKKESFPLTVTSAQKNPTAFYLCASSILTSGSPDTQYFGPGTRLTVL.

This clonotype was seen only a few times. The chain uses TRBV6-2 or TRBV6-3 and TRBJ2-7; D is ambiguous. Trimming took off 3 bases at V and 2 bases at J, with 14 bases between the two ends. CDR1 and CDR2 (germline): MNHEY, SVGEGT. The CDR3 has 15 residues. The CDR3 sequence: CASSYGPPRAYEQYF. CDR3 nucleotide sequence: TGTGCCAGCAGTTATGGACCGCCTAGAGCCTACGAGCAGTACTTC.

Only a few counts were recorded for this clonotype. V is TRBV29-1 and J is TRBJ2-1; TRBD2 aligns across 8 bases. The J call may be mistaken, given a closer DNA end match to TRBJ2-7. The CDR3 loop spans 14 amino acids. Germline CDR1 SQVTM, CDR2 ANQGSEA. CDR3 residues: CSKKTGGPYNEQYF. The CDR3 DNA follows: TGCAGCAAAAAGACGGGAGGGCCTTACAATGAGCAGTACTTC.

This clonotype was recorded a few times. This sequence joins TRBV29-1 and TRBJ2-1, with D perhaps TRBD2 (6 bases). This CDR3 contains 15 residues. V shed 4 bases and J shed 4 bases, with 17 bases lying between them. Looked up from germline, CDR1 is SQVTM and CDR2 is ANQGSEA. The CDR3 loop is CSVVGIRDSYNEQFF. CDR3 DNA: TGCAGCGTTGTGGGTATCCGGGACTCGTACAATGAGCAGTTCTTC.

This clonotype was observed once. This sequence joins TRBV24-1 and TRBJ2-7; 9 nucleotides align to TRBD1. Germline CDR1 and CDR2: KGHDR and SFDVKD. V shed 3 bases, J shed 5 bases, and the junction held 7 bases outside the gene matches. The length of the CDR3 is 15 residues. CDR3 bases: TGTGCCACCAGTGATGTCCGGGACAGGGATAACGAGCAGTACTTC. Its translation is CATSDVRDRDNEQYF.

This clonotype was found many times. The CDR3 protein is CASRSASRTGVSYEQYF. CDR3 sequence (DNA): TGTGCCAGCAGATCCGCCTCTCGGACAGGGGTGTCCTACGAGCAGTACTTC. The chain is built from TRBV12-3 or TRBV12-4 and TRBJ2-7; the match to TRBD1 covers 9 bases. This CDR3 has 17 amino acids. Trimming took 6 bases from V and 1 from J; bases not matched to a gene: 13.

This rearrangement joins TRBV29-1 to TRBJ1-2, with 7 bases identical to TRBD1. The CDR3 has 12 residues. Trimming at V came to 4 bases and at J to 4 bases, leaving 3 bases not matched to a gene. The V gene's germline CDR1 is SQVTM and CDR2 ANQGSEA. CDR3 amino acids: CSVGGTVYGYTF. Written as DNA, the CDR3 is TGCAGCGTTGGGGGGACAGTCTATGGCTACACCTTC.

As regards this clonotype: One end of the junction fails to match germline, which may point to a read error. V gene TRBV12-3 or TRBV12-4 combines with J gene TRBJ2-5, with D perhaps TRBD2 (5 bases). The J call is uncertain, as TRBJ2-7 better fits the DNA end. This CDR3 is built from 13 residues. The CDR3 spells CASGLALASEQYF. The CDR3 region has the DNA TGTGCCAGCGGTTTAGCGCTAGCAAGCGAGCAGTACTTC.

This clonotype was detected a few times. The chain is built from TRBV20-1 and TRBJ2-7; TRBD2 matches 10 bases. Trimming at V came to 0 bases and at J to 3 bases, leaving 5 bases not matched to a gene. Germline V gives CDR1 DFQATT, CDR2 SNEGSKA (reference sequence). CDR3 length: 15 amino acids. The CDR3 coding sequence is TGCAGTGCTAGAGATCTACTAGCGGGAAACTACGAGCAGTACTTC. Encoded protein: CSARDLLAGNYEQYF.

This clonotype was recorded only once. This chain joins TRBV5-1 and TRBJ2-3; TRBD1 aligns across 11 bases. Germline values: CDR1 SGHRS, CDR2 YFSETQ. The CDR3 length is 18 residues. V shed 3 bases and J 2 bases; nucleotides not matched to a gene: 11. The CDR3 here is CASSSQAGTGGTTDTQYF. The CDR3, as DNA: TGCGCCAGCAGCTCTCAAGCCGGGACAGGGGGAACCACAGATACGCAGTATTTT.

This clonotype appeared once. One end of the junction is discordant with germline, which a read error may explain. V is TRBV12-3 or TRBV12-4 and J is TRBJ2-1, with 8 bases lining up with TRBD1. The CDR3 has 15 residues. CDR3 coding DNA: TGTGCCAGCAGGGGACGGACAGGGAACTACAGTGAGCAGTTCTTC. It translates to CASRGRTGNYSEQFF.

This chain connects TRBV12-3 or TRBV12-4 to TRBJ2-7; 7 bases align to TRBD1. Trimming took 6 bases from V and 1 from J; bases not matched to a gene: 3. This CDR3 is built from 13 residues. This CDR3 is CASRYRGSYEQYF. The CDR3 nucleotides read TGTGCCAGCAGATACAGGGGATCCTACGAGCAGTACTTC.

The chain employs TRBV10-3 and TRBJ1-2, with 7 bases fitting TRBD1. CDR3 length: 13 amino acids. Trimming removed 5 bases from V and 6 bases from J; junction bases left unmatched: 6. CDR1 and CDR2 (germline): ENHRY, SYGVKD. Here the CDR3 reads CAISRTGSDGYTF. The CDR3 nucleotides are TGTGCCATCAGTCGGACAGGATCAGATGGCTACACCTTC.

The chain links TRBV27 to TRBJ1-2; the D is unclear. The CDR3 runs to 13 residues. CDR1 and CDR2 from the germline V gene are MNHEY and SMNVEV (reference sequence). Trimming removed 8 bases from V and 3 bases from J, with 13 bases in between. The CDR3, as DNA: TGTGCCAGCCAGTCACTTGGGGACTATGGCTACACCTTC. This sequence encodes CASQSLGDYGYTF.

This clonotype was observed a few times. The CDR3 DNA reads TGCAGTGCTAGAGACACTAGCGGGATGTACGAGCAGTACTTC. This gives the protein CSARDTSGMYEQYF. The V and J genes are TRBV20-1 and TRBJ2-7; 10 bases agree with TRBD2. The CDR3 is 14 residues long. The germline V gene has CDR1 DFQATT and CDR2 SNEGSKA (reference sequence). The trim removed 0 bases at V and 4 bases at J, leaving 3 bases unmatched.

This clonotype appeared a single time. The chain is built from TRBV27 and TRBJ2-1; D may be TRBD1 or TRBD2 (6 bases each). Germline CDR1 reads MNHEY; CDR2 reads SMNVEV (reference sequence). CDR3 length: 14 amino acids. V dropped 1 base and J dropped 8 bases, with 12 bases sitting between them. CDR3 residues: CASSLLWGADEQFF. The CDR3 DNA reads TGTGCCAGCAGTTTATTGTGGGGGGCCGATGAGCAGTTCTTC.

This chain connects TRBV6-2 or TRBV6-3 to TRBJ2-5, with D maybe TRBD2 (6 bases). The length of the CDR3 is 15 residues. Trimming removed 0 bases at V and 5 bases at J, with 13 bases between. Germline loops: CDR1 MNHEY, CDR2 SVGEGT. The CDR3 here is CASSYSMAGFETQYF. The CDR3 DNA reads TGTGCCAGCAGTTACTCGATGGCGGGGTTTGAGACCCAGTACTTC.